One and the same sample provided the 28 T cell receptor beta chains below, sequenced in a study of T cells expressing NK-cell markers. TCRdb re-called the 5' RACE reads and gives one entry per CDR3 protein, without DNA. Recorded for this sample: roughly 380,000 distinct CDR3 sequences. The material sequenced was blood T cells: a sorted CD56 or NKG2C T cell subset, CD4+ or CD8+ T cells, or bulk PBMC T cells (not recorded which). The receptors here all came from a man aged 18 to 69 in good health.

This CDR3 reads CASSSGTTKGYTF. This rearrangement joins TRBV7-9 to TRBJ1-2; TCRdb designates TRBD1, a call that cannot be tested without DNA. Germline V CDR1 and CDR2: SEHNR, FQNEAQ (reference sequence). The CDR3 is made up of 13 amino acids.

This CDR3 is CASRGNTPYEQYF. This chain joins TRBV2 and TRBJ2-7. CDR1 and CDR2 from the germline V gene are SNHLY and FYNNEI. The CDR3 is made up of 13 amino acids.

This rearrangement joins TRBV12-3 or TRBV12-4 to TRBJ1-4; with no DNA, the TCRdb D assignment of TRBD1 cannot be verified. The length of the CDR3 is 13 residues. The CDR3 spells CASRQGLGEKLFF.

The chain combines TRBV7-2 with TRBJ2-3; as DNA is missing, the TRBD1 call by TCRdb cannot be tested. This CDR3 is 16 amino acids long. Germline CDR1 reads SGHTA; CDR2 reads FQGNSA. The CDR3 loop is CASSLALGGATDTQYF.

The chain uses TRBV12-3 or TRBV12-4 and TRBJ1-1; the TRBD1 assignment by TCRdb is unverifiable without DNA. The CDR3 totals 14 residues. The CDR3 here is CASSRTGRNTEAFF.

The chain is built from TRBV12-3 or TRBV12-4 and TRBJ1-2; TCRdb picks TRBD1, but there is no DNA to check that call. This CDR3 comprises 13 residues. This CDR3 reads CASSLWDREFFTF.

The chain employs TRBV5-1 and TRBJ2-1; checking the TCRdb D call of TRBD2 is not possible without DNA. CDR3 size: 13 residues. CDR1 and CDR2 (germline): SGHRS, YFSETQ. CDR3 sequence reads: CASSLDREVEQFF.

CDR3 in amino acids: CASSTTTGVSGANVLTF. The chain joins TRBV9 to TRBJ2-6; checking the TCRdb D call of TRBD1 is not possible without DNA. Germline V gene lookup returns CDR1 SGDLS and CDR2 YYNGEE. CDR3 length: 17 residues.

V usage is TRBV19 and J usage is TRBJ2-5; the TCRdb call, TRBD2, lacks DNA for checking. CDR1 and CDR2 (germline): LNHDA, SQIVND (reference sequence). This CDR3 spans 14 amino acids. CDR3 in amino acids: CASSDQRGWETQYF.

V usage is TRBV6-1 and J usage is TRBJ2-2; TCRdb reports TRBD2, a call that lacks DNA to check it against. The germline V gene encodes CDR1 MNHNS and CDR2 SASEGT. There are 15 residues in the CDR3. CDR3 amino acids: CASRRGQESTGELFF.

The chain employs TRBV20-1 and TRBJ2-1. The CDR3 length is 11 residues. From germline, CDR1 is DFQATT and CDR2 SNEGSKA (reference sequence). The CDR3 spells CSATTINEQFF.

This sequence joins TRBV12-3 or TRBV12-4 and TRBJ1-1. The CDR3 sequence is 13 residues long. CDR3 residues: CASSYREGREAFF.

The J gene is TRBJ2-3, the V gene TRBV5-1; TCRdb returns TRBD1, unconfirmable since there is no DNA. CDR3 size: 18 residues. Germline-derived CDR1 and CDR2 are SGHRS and YFSETQ. CDR3 residues: CASSHLGGGGLITDTQYF. Full variable domain (outside the CDR3, taken from reference TRBV5-1 and TRBJ2-3): KAGVTQTPRYLIKTRGQQVTLSCSPISGHRSVSWYQQTPGQGLQFLFEYFSETQRNKGNFPGRFSGRQFSNSRSEMNVSTLELGDSALYLCASSHLGGGGLITDTQYFGPGTRLTVL.

V and J are TRBV7-9 and TRBJ2-5; TCRdb returns TRBD2, unconfirmable since there is no DNA. The CDR3 consists of 14 residues. The germline CDR1 and CDR2 sequences are SEHNR and FQNEAQ (reference sequence). The CDR3 sequence is CASSRGRIWETQYF.

The rearrangement joins TRBV6-5 to TRBJ1-2. Germline lookup yields CDR1 MNHEY and CDR2 SVGAGI. The CDR3 is 15 amino acids. This CDR3 is CASSSSRQANYGYTF.

The genes are TRBV5-1 and TRBJ2-7; TCRdb picks TRBD2, but there is no DNA to check that call. The length of the CDR3 is 15 residues. CDR1 and CDR2 from the germline V gene are SGHRS and YFSETQ. The CDR3 protein is CASSLSPGSIYEQYF.

This chain joins TRBV2 and TRBJ2-1. The CDR3 runs to 13 residues. From germline, CDR1 is SNHLY and CDR2 FYNNEI. This CDR3 reads CASGVSSYNEQFF. The full variable domain, completed using reference TRBV2 and TRBJ2-1, is EPEVTQTPSHQVTQMGQEVILRCVPISNHLYFYWYRQILGQKVEFLVSFYNNEISEKSEIFDDQFSVERPDGSNFTLKIRSTKLEDSAMYFCASGVSSYNEQFFGPGTRLTVL.

The rearrangement links TRBV27 to TRBJ1-6; the D gene TCRdb calls, TRBD1, cannot be checked with no DNA. This CDR3 is 13 amino acids long. CDR1 is MNHEY, CDR2 SMNVEV, per germline (reference sequence). CDR3: CASTGTPGAPLHF.

V usage is TRBV3-1 and J usage is TRBJ2-6. The CDR3 consists of 19 residues. CDR1 and CDR2 from the germline V gene are LGHDT and YNNKEL (reference sequence). The CDR3 is CASSQVRRGQSSGANVLTF.

This chain joins TRBV6-2 or TRBV6-3 and TRBJ2-5. In germline, CDR1 is MNHEY, CDR2 SVGEGT. This CDR3 has 14 amino acids. The CDR3 sequence is CASSYVLVTETQYF.

The chain is built from TRBV12-3 or TRBV12-4 and TRBJ1-1; TCRdb returns TRBD1, unconfirmable since there is no DNA. The CDR3 length is 15 residues. This CDR3 is CASSYPGQGNTEAFF.

This chain uses TRBV3-1 with TRBJ2-4; TCRdb indicates TRBD2, and absent DNA this call remains unverified. This CDR3 is built from 18 residues. CDR1 and CDR2 (germline): LGHDT, YNNKEL (reference sequence). The CDR3 protein is CASSQELPAVARKNIQYF. The whole variable domain, filled in from reference TRBV3-1 and TRBJ2-4, reads DTAVSQTPKYLVTQMGNDKSIKCEQNLGHDTMYWYKQDSKKFLKIMFSYNNKELIINETVPNRFSPKSPDKAHLNLHINSLELGDSAVYFCASSQELPAVARKNIQYFGAGTRLSVL.

J is TRBJ2-5 and V is TRBV12-3 or TRBV12-4; with no DNA, the TCRdb D assignment of TRBD1 cannot be verified. The CDR3 has 14 amino acids. The CDR3 here is CASSLGTGGLAQYF.

J is TRBJ2-6 and V is TRBV12-3 or TRBV12-4; lacking DNA, the TRBD2 call made by TCRdb goes unchecked. The CDR3 is 17 amino acids. CDR3 sequence: CASSSRRGAVGANVLTF.

The chain joins TRBV6-1 to TRBJ1-2; TCRdb reports TRBD1, a call that lacks DNA to check it against. The CDR3 is made up of 13 amino acids. Germline V CDR1 and CDR2: MNHNS, SASEGT. The CDR3 loop reads CASSQTGVGGYTF.

V gene TRBV2 combines with J gene TRBJ2-2. Germline V gene lookup returns CDR1 SNHLY and CDR2 FYNNEI. This CDR3 region has 16 residues. CDR3 region: CASSEFGYLNTGELFF.

This chain joins TRBV6-5 and TRBJ2-7; the D call from TCRdb, TRBD2, cannot be confirmed without DNA. CDR3 length equals 15 residues. Germline lookup yields CDR1 MNHEY and CDR2 SVGAGI. Here the CDR3 reads CASSYFKRGTYEQYF.

The V gene is TRBV12-3 or TRBV12-4, the J gene TRBJ1-1. This CDR3 has 14 residues. The CDR3 protein is CASTHRTWNTEAFF.